Below are 23 T cell receptor beta chains sequenced from a single sample in a study of cytomegalovirus exposure and HLA in healthy donors. Sequencing used immunoSEQ multiplex PCR; TCRdb keeps in-frame clones, though not all of them. The sample has 55,000 to 65,000 clones, 85% to 95% seen once. Sequencing was carried out using PBMCs. Receptors were obtained from a man aged 18 to 29 in good health and CMV-seronegative.

The chain links TRBV28 to TRBJ2-1; TRBD2 agrees at 8 bases. Germline CDR1 MDHEN, CDR2 SYDVKM. The V and J ends lost 5 bases and 8 bases, in that order; junction bases with no gene match: 11. There are 15 residues in the CDR3. CDR3 in amino acids: CASSHSETSVHEQFF. CDR3 nucleotide sequence: TGTGCCAGCAGTCATTCAGAGACTAGCGTTCATGAGCAGTTCTTC.

This clone showed up just once. The chain uses TRBV11-1 and TRBJ2-7, with 9 bases identical to TRBD1. Germline trimming cut 5 bases from V and 6 bases from J; bases unmatched to any gene: 11. The germline V gene encodes CDR1 SGHAT and CDR2 FQDESV (reference sequence). The CDR3 has 15 amino acids. The CDR3 DNA reads TGTGCCAGCAGCGCCAACCCGGGACAGGGTTCCGAGCAGTACTTC. Protein product: CASSANPGQGSEQYF.

The chain joins TRBV5-1 to TRBJ2-6, with no clear D. Germline values: CDR1 SGHRS, CDR2 YFSETQ. The CDR3 has 14 amino acids. The ends were cut back, 1 base at V and 1 base at J, with 3 bases in the middle. The CDR3 spells CASSLSSGANVLTF. Here the CDR3 DNA reads TGCGCCAGCAGCTTGTCTTCTGGGGCCAACGTCCTGACTTTC. The whole variable domain, remainder taken from reference TRBV5-1 and TRBJ2-6, is KAGVTQTPRYLIKTRGQQVTLSCSPISGHRSVSWYQQTPGQGLQFLFEYFSETQRNKGNFPGRFSGRQFSNSRSEMNVSTLELGDSALYLCASSLSSGANVLTFGAGSRLTVL.

The chain carries TRBV19 and TRBJ2-1, with TRBD2 matching over 7 bases. The ends lost 5 bases at V and 3 bases at J; junction bases unmatched: 7. Germline-derived CDR1 and CDR2 are LNHDA and SQIVND (reference sequence). CDR3 length: 15 residues. The CDR3 sequence is CASSLRLADYNEQFF. CDR3 nucleotides: TGTGCCAGTAGTCTCCGGCTAGCGGACTACAATGAGCAGTTCTTC.

This clone has only one observation. V is TRBV19 and J is TRBJ1-2, with D perhaps TRBD1 (5 bases). CDR3 length equals 13 residues. The V end lost 5 bases, the J end lost 4 bases, and 11 bases lay between the germline ends. Germline CDR1 is LNHDA and CDR2 is SQIVND (reference sequence). The CDR3 DNA reads TGTGCCAGTAGTCGGGGGAATTCCTATGGCTACACCTTC. It is translated as CASSRGNSYGYTF.

The table lists this clone with a count of one. The chain's CDR3 is CASSGDREDYEQYF. CDR3 nucleotide sequence: TGTGCCAGCAGCGGGGACAGGGAGGACTACGAGCAGTACTTC. The V call is TRBV5-4, the J call TRBJ2-7; TRBD1 matches 9 bases. The germline V gene has CDR1 SGHNT and CDR2 YYREEE (reference sequence). The CDR3 consists of 14 residues. Losses at the gene ends were 4 bases for V and 3 bases for J; bases not matched to a gene: 5.

V is TRBV15 and J is TRBJ1-1; TRBD1 is a possible D gene (5 bases). The CDR3 contains 14 residues. The germline V gene has CDR1 LNHNV and CDR2 YYDKDF (reference sequence). V lost 0 bases, J lost 1 base, and 6 bases lay in between. The DNA for the CDR3 is TGTGCCACCAGCAGAGAAGGGGAGAACACTGAAGCTTTCTTT. As protein: CATSREGENTEAFF.

This clone was seen only once. V gene TRBV10-3 combines with J gene TRBJ2-2, with TRBD2 matching 10 bases. V shed 2 bases and J 7 bases; nucleotides not matched to a gene: 4. Germline CDR1 and CDR2: ENHRY and SYGVKD. CDR3 size: 15 residues. CDR3 nucleotide sequence: TGTGCCATCAGTGAGCTAGCGGGAGTCGACGGGGAGCTGTTTTTT. As protein: CAISELAGVDGELFF.

This chain joins TRBV19 and TRBJ2-1; maybe TRBD2 (5 bases). The germline V gene has CDR1 LNHDA and CDR2 SQIVND (reference sequence). This CDR3 spans 14 amino acids. Trimming pared 7 bases from V and 1 base from J, leaving 11 bases between. In DNA, the CDR3 is TGTGCCAGTAAGGCGGGTTCGTCCTACAATGAGCAGTTCTTC. It encodes CASKAGSSYNEQFF.

This clone was recorded only once. The chain links TRBV6-5 to TRBJ1-3; tentative D call: TRBD1 (5 bases). Trimming took 6 bases from V and 0 from J, leaving 12 bases between them. Germline V CDR1 and CDR2: MNHEY, SVGAGI. The length of the CDR3 is 15 residues. CDR3 nucleotide sequence: TGTGCCAGCAGCAACCGGGGGACCTCTGGAAACACCATATATTTT. It yields the protein CASSNRGTSGNTIYF.

The V and J genes are TRBV27 and TRBJ2-1; 9 positions match TRBD1. With 8 bases clipped from V and 5 bases from J, the junction kept 10 bases outside the gene matches. Looked up from germline, CDR1 is MNHEY and CDR2 is SMNVEV (reference sequence). The CDR3 loop spans 15 amino acids. The CDR3 sequence is CASSPGDRDHNEQFF. The CDR3 DNA sequence: TGTGCCAGCTCCCCCGGGGACAGGGACCACAATGAGCAGTTCTTC.

The CDR3 nucleotides are TGCGCCAGCAGCCAAGATCGAGGGACCCAGTACTTC. This encodes CASSQDRGTQYF. The chain employs TRBV4-3 and TRBJ2-5; no firm D call. V shed 0 bases and J shed 7 bases, with 6 bases lying between them. Germline values: CDR1 LGHNA, CDR2 YSLEER. The CDR3 consists of 12 residues.

This clone was observed once. The gene calls are TRBV7-2 and TRBJ2-7; 8 bases map to TRBD2. The V gene end was trimmed by 4 bases and the J gene end by 5 bases; junction bases not matched to a gene: 7. This CDR3 has 14 amino acids. CDR1 SGHTA and CDR2 FQGNSA come from the germline V gene. CDR3 bases: TGTGCCAGCAGCTCCTTAGCGGGATTCGACGAGCAGTACTTC. Its protein product is CASSSLAGFDEQYF.

The genes are TRBV15 and TRBJ1-1; TRBD1 agrees at 10 bases. Germline CDR1 LNHNV, CDR2 YYDKDF (reference sequence). The CDR3 contains 15 residues. V was clipped by 5 bases and J by 3 bases; unmatched bases: 6. Written as DNA, the CDR3 is TGTGCCACCAGCTCCTCCGGGACAGGGGACACTGAAGCTTTCTTT. Amino acids: CATSSSGTGDTEAFF.

J is TRBJ1-1 and V is TRBV5-4, with D perhaps TRBD1 (5 bases). This CDR3 contains 16 residues. Germline V CDR1 and CDR2: SGHNT, YYREEE (reference sequence). V dropped 7 bases and J dropped 4 bases, with 23 bases sitting between them. The CDR3 here is CASYLGPRAFGTEAFF. Here the CDR3 DNA reads TGTGCCAGCTACCTGGGTCCCAGGGCGTTTGGCACTGAAGCTTTCTTT.

The rearrangement uses TRBV6-5 and TRBJ2-2; 8 bases fit TRBD2. The CDR3 totals 14 residues. CDR1 is MNHEY and CDR2 is SVGAGI in the germline V gene. Unmatched junction bases numbered 7, after V lost 7 bases and J lost 6 bases. The chain's CDR3 is CASIGTGGAGELFF. For the CDR3, the DNA is TGTGCCAGCATCGGGACGGGAGGGGCCGGGGAGCTGTTTTTT.

V and J are TRBV7-2 and TRBJ2-7, with TRBD2 matching 7 bases. Germline V gene lookup returns CDR1 SGHTA and CDR2 FQGNSA. This CDR3 contains 16 residues. J lost 3 bases, V lost 5 bases, and 13 bases had no gene match. Here the CDR3 reads CASSPRTLSSGYEQYF. In DNA, the CDR3 is TGTGCCAGCAGCCCCCGCACGCTGTCTAGCGGCTACGAGCAGTACTTC.

This CDR3 is CASSLARTDGYTF. The CDR3, as DNA: TGTGCCAGCAGCTTAGCCAGGACAGATGGCTACACCTTC. The J gene is TRBJ1-2, the V gene TRBV7-2; TRBD1 is a possible D gene (6 bases). The CDR3 has 13 amino acids. Trimming removed 0 bases at V and 6 bases at J, with 8 bases between. Germline V lookup: CDR1 SGHTA, CDR2 FQGNSA.

This rearrangement joins TRBV2 to TRBJ1-5; 7 bases are a match to TRBD1. CDR3 length: 14 residues. V gave up 6 bases and J gave up 1 base; unmatched junction bases: 3. CDR1 SNHLY and CDR2 FYNNEI come from the germline V gene. The CDR3 loop reads CASRRQGSNQPQHF. In DNA form, the CDR3 reads TGTGCCAGCAGGAGACAGGGAAGCAATCAGCCCCAGCATTTT.

V gene TRBV14 combines with J gene TRBJ2-1; 12 bases are a match to TRBD2. Unmatched junction bases numbered 7, after V lost 6 bases and J lost 4 bases. CDR3 length equals 16 residues. In germline, CDR1 is SGHDN, CDR2 FVKESK. CDR3 residues: CASSRLAGDGYNEQFF. For the CDR3, the DNA is TGTGCCAGCAGTCGACTAGCGGGAGACGGATACAATGAGCAGTTCTTC.

The V and J genes are TRBV6-6 and TRBJ2-5, with 9 bases matching TRBD1. Trimming took 0 bases from V and 0 from J; bases not matched to a gene: 2. The CDR3 covers 16 residues. Germline V gene sequence: CDR1 MNHNY, CDR2 SVGAGI (reference sequence). Here the CDR3 DNA reads TGTGCCAGCAGTTACTCCGGGACAGGGCACCAAGAGACCCAGTACTTC. This sequence encodes CASSYSGTGHQETQYF.

The V gene is TRBV9, the J gene TRBJ2-7, with 11 bases that match TRBD2. Per the germline V gene, CDR1 is SGDLS and CDR2 is YYNGEE. CDR3 size: 15 residues. The trim removed 4 bases at V and 6 bases at J, leaving 9 bases unmatched. CDR3 nucleotide sequence: TGTGCCAGCAGCCCCCACACTAGCGGGAGCTTCGAGCAGTACTTC. It encodes CASSPHTSGSFEQYF.

The count of this clone is one. The chain recombines TRBV7-9 with TRBJ2-1; TRBD2 matches at 9 bases. V was pared by 5 bases and J by 8 bases, with 10 bases of the junction left unmatched. The CDR3 is 15 amino acids. In germline, CDR1 is SEHNR, CDR2 FQNEAQ (reference sequence). CDR3 in DNA: TGTGCCAGCAGCCCTTTGGGTAGCGGGAGCGATGAGCAGTTCTTC. This translates into CASSPLGSGSDEQFF.